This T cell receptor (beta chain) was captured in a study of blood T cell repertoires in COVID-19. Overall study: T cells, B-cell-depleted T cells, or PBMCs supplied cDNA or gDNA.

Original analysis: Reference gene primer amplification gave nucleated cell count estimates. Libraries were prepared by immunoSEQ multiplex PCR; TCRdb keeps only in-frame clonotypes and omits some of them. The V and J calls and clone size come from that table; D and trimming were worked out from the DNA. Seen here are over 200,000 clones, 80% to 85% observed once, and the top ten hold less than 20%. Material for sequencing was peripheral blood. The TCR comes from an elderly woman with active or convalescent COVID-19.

CDR3 loop: CASSPGRQGQETQYF. The CDR3 nucleotides are TGTGCCAGTAGCCCTGGGAGACAGGGTCAAGAGACCCAGTACTTC. V gene TRBV19 combines with J gene TRBJ2-5; TRBD1 matches 7 bases. Germline CDR1 is LNHDA and CDR2 is SQIVND (reference sequence). After removal of 6 bases from V and 2 bases from J, the junction contained 9 bases not matched to a gene. The CDR3 runs 15 residues.